Following are 4 T cell receptor beta chains from one sample sequenced in a study of OX40 agonist ivuxolimab in advanced cancers. This table comes from immunoSEQ multiplex PCR, and its TCRdb copy is limited to in-frame clones, with some not included. This sample has tens of thousands of clones, with 85% to 90% found just once. This material consisted of CD4+ or CD8+ T cells sorted from blood, taken in a trial of the OX40 agonist ivuxolimab. These receptors originate from an adult with an advanced solid tumor such as melanoma, head and neck, liver or kidney cancer.

The chain is built from TRBV5-1 and TRBJ1-2; 9 bases are a match to TRBD1. CDR1 and CDR2 from the germline V gene are SGHRS and YFSETQ. With 9 bases clipped from V and 1 base from J, the junction kept 10 bases outside the gene matches. This CDR3 is 15 amino acids long. The CDR3 DNA reads as TGCGCCACGAAAGAACCGGGACAGGGTAACTATGGCTACACCTTC. This translates into CATKEPGQGNYGYTF.

The V and J genes are TRBV28 and TRBJ2-1; weak D call: TRBD1 (5 bases). The CDR3 covers 12 residues. The V and J ends lost 7 bases and 6 bases respectively, with 10 bases between them. Germline CDR1 and CDR2: MDHEN and SYDVKM. DNA for the CDR3: TGTGCCAGCACAGGGTTCACCAATGAGCAGTTCTTC. Translating gives CASTGFTNEQFF.

This clone has a single count. The CDR3 spells CASSPPSGSSYNEQFF. DNA of the CDR3: TGTGCCAGCTCACCTCCTAGCGGGTCTTCTTACAATGAGCAGTTCTTC. The chain is built from TRBV18 and TRBJ2-1, with 8 bases matching TRBD2. This CDR3 is 16 amino acids long. The ends lost 3 bases at V and 4 bases at J; junction bases unmatched: 8. CDR1 is KGHSH, CDR2 LQKENI, per germline.

The chain recombines TRBV13 with TRBJ1-2; TRBD1 might be the D (5 bases). V was trimmed by 7 bases and J by 5 bases, leaving 17 bases between them. This CDR3 spans 14 amino acids. From germline, CDR1 is PRHDT and CDR2 FYEKMQ (reference sequence). Here the CDR3 reads CASTRSGVWYGYTF. The CDR3 bases are TGTGCCAGCACTCGATCGGGGGTGTGGTATGGCTACACCTTC.